The source of this T cell receptor beta chain is a study of T cells after yellow fever vaccination (dated by TCRdb to about 2019). Background on the whole study: Libraries from fractions with low cell numbers were prepared with the SMART-Seq v4 Ultra Low Input RNA kit. To follow T-cell clones before and after primary and booster YFV17D yellow fever vaccination, bulk TCR alpha and beta repertoires were sequenced over time. Two healthy male donors, one aged 18 to 30 and one aged 30 to 40 years, were included in the cohort. Bulk PBMC replicates and cell subsets were isolated from blood drawn at multiple timepoints before and after both primary and secondary immunization. What the research found in general, with its limitations: Most clones expanded after primary vaccination (almost 97% of CD4 and 80% to 90% of CD8) were re-detected after the booster, suggesting that broad memory maintenance occurred. Because abundant contaminating clonotypes from the bulk population could be contained in FACS-sorted repertoires, computational filtering was required. Only a couple of donors were included in the study, so the extent to which the findings can be generalized is limited. A small share of clonotypes occurred in both CD4 and CD8 compartments, likely arising from convergent recombination. Compared with the primary T-cell response, the secondary T-cell response was weaker but faster, peaking on day 5 rather than day 15.

Synthesis of TCR cDNA relied on 5'RACE template switching, a step that introduced a universal primer site along with unique molecular identifiers. Priming for cDNA synthesis came from both the TCR alpha and TCR beta constant segments. Libraries were amplified in two PCR steps, with sample barcodes and sequencing adapters added in the second step. Sequencing of the libraries was done on either Illumina HiSeq 2500 (2x100 bp) or NovaSeq (2x150 bp). Under the source paper's analysis protocol: MIGEC handled demultiplexing of reads and collapsing into UMI consensus sequences, while MiXCR performed V(D)J alignment. Clonotypes responding to the vaccine were identified with edgeR on replicate PBMC samples, with the criteria of FDR below 0.01 and a log2 fold change above 5 up to day 15. Bulk clonotypes were assigned CD4 or CD8 identity according to which sequenced CD4 or CD8 repertoire held them at higher abundance. Clones were called with MiXCR by TCRdb after fastp trimmed the public reads at Q25, and only in-frame beta chains were retained. Under each unique CDR3 protein, matching rows form one entry showing the most common genes and DNA. These V and J calls originate from TCRdb's pipeline instead of the authors' own analysis. This sample gives 200,000 or so distinct CDR3 sequences in total; 5.5% to 8.5% of them show up just once. The top ten hold 1.1% of the sample.

This clonotype was found many times. This receptor's antigen is unknown. Within one base of it there is no much larger clone, and no base qualities were kept. In light of the paper, this sample's treatment or condition label describes: live attenuated yellow fever vaccine strain. A standard Ficoll-Paque protocol was used to isolate PBMCs from peripheral blood. CD4 and CD8 T-cell fractions were isolated with Dynabeads CD4 and CD8 positive selection kits. RNA was extracted with TriZol from bulk PBMCs, CD4 and CD8 fractions, and dextramer-positive and dextramer-negative fractions. Relative to germline, V is missing 5 bases and J is missing 6 bases, with 6 bases of the junction outside any gene match. Taken from the germline V gene, the CDR1 and CDR2 loops are SGHVS and FNYEAQ. The CDR3 has 13 amino acids, counting the end cysteine and phenylalanine. The CDR3 DNA has 39 bases and is translated from base 1.

The chain joins TRBV7-6 to TRBJ2-7, and 8 junction bases match TRBD2. The sample consisted of CD4+ T cells sorted from PBMCs, taken on the day of the yellow fever booster vaccination. The receptor comes from a man aged 30 to 45 who received the YFV17D yellow fever vaccine. The DNA reads TGTGCCAGCAGCAACCTAGCGGGCCGCGAGCAGTACTTC. This sequence encodes CASSNLAGREQYF.